The 21 T cell receptor beta chains listed next were all sequenced from one sample in a study of blood T cell repertoires in COVID-19. Method: immunoSEQ multiplex PCR; TCRdb's copy keeps in-frame clones and lacks some. The repertoire holds tens of thousands of clones, with over 75% as singletons. Sequenced sample: peripheral blood. The receptors here all came from a man between 65 and 85 years old with acute or convalescent COVID-19.

The chain recombines TRBV27 with TRBJ2-2; the match to TRBD1 covers 7 bases. The trim removed 8 bases at V and 8 bases at J, leaving 14 bases unmatched. The CDR3 covers 15 residues. Germline V gene data show CDR1 as MNHEY and CDR2 as SMNVEV (reference sequence). The CDR3 coding sequence is TGTGCCAGCTCCCTTTACGGGACAGCTGGTGGGGAGCTGTTTTTT. The encoded protein is CASSLYGTAGGELFF.

This chain uses TRBV29-1 with TRBJ1-3; tentative D call: TRBD1 (5 bases). CDR1 SQVTM and CDR2 ANQGSEA come from the germline V gene. Trimming shortened V by 4 bases and J by 8 bases, and 15 bases separated the two germline ends. The CDR3 has 13 amino acids. This chain's CDR3 is CSVGGGFEDTIYF. The DNA of the CDR3 is TGCAGCGTTGGGGGGGGTTTTGAGGACACCATATATTTT.

J is TRBJ1-1 and V is TRBV6-5, with TRBD1 identical over 8 bases. The CDR3 extends over 14 amino acids. Per germline, CDR1 MNHEY and CDR2 SVGAGI. V lost 7 bases and J lost 3; bases outside the gene matches: 7. CDR3 sequence reads: CASTMRQGHTEAFF. The CDR3 nucleotides read TGTGCCAGCACGATGAGACAGGGGCACACTGAAGCTTTCTTT.

This chain uses TRBV5-1 with TRBJ2-5; 7 nucleotides align to TRBD1. Germline assignment: CDR1 SGHRS and CDR2 YFSETQ. V was pared by 2 bases and J by 0 bases, with 13 bases of the junction left unmatched. The CDR3 loop spans 18 amino acids. CDR3 DNA: TGCGCCAGCAGCTTTCCCCCCCACAGGGGTGAGGACCAAGAGACCCAGTACTTC. It translates to CASSFPPHRGEDQETQYF.

This clone was found once. The rearrangement links TRBV27 to TRBJ1-5; TRBD1 aligns across 9 bases. There are 15 residues in the CDR3. The V gene's germline CDR1 is MNHEY and CDR2 SMNVEV (reference sequence). With 5 bases clipped from V and 6 bases from J, the junction kept 8 bases outside the gene matches. The CDR3, as DNA: TGTGCCAGCAGTCCAAGACAGGGGGTGATTCAGCCCCAGCATTTT. It translates to CASSPRQGVIQPQHF.

Here the CDR3 DNA reads TGTGCCACCGGACTAGGCCCTGAGACCCAGTACTTC. Its protein product is CATGLGPETQYF. The chain uses TRBV24-1 and TRBJ2-5, with 7 positions matching TRBD2. Germline CDR1 KGHDR, CDR2 SFDVKD. The ends lost 9 bases at V and 5 bases at J; junction bases unmatched: 5. The CDR3 loop spans 12 amino acids.

The chain is built from TRBV19 and TRBJ2-1; 7 bases agree with TRBD2. Germline V gene lookup returns CDR1 LNHDA and CDR2 SQIVND (reference sequence). The CDR3 is 15 residues long. V trimming: 10 bases; J trimming: 7 bases; junction bases outside the gene matches: 16. CDR3 amino acids: CATSRGGSILNEQFF. The CDR3 DNA follows: TGTGCCACATCGCGGGGCGGGAGTATTCTGAATGAGCAGTTCTTC.

The chain combines TRBV27 with TRBJ2-1; perhaps TRBD1 as D (5 bases). V gave up 3 bases and J gave up 7 bases, with 10 bases separating them. The length of the CDR3 is 13 residues. The germline V gene has CDR1 MNHEY and CDR2 SMNVEV (reference sequence). The CDR3 is CASSFSAGNEQFF. In DNA, the CDR3 is TGTGCCAGCAGTTTCTCGGCAGGGAATGAGCAGTTCTTC.

This clone was recorded only once. The J gene is TRBJ2-1, the V gene TRBV10-2; TRBD2 agrees at 11 bases. The CDR3 sequence is 15 residues long. In germline, CDR1 is WSHSY, CDR2 SAAADI. J gave up 5 bases and V 7 bases, and 7 bases lay outside the gene matches. The CDR3 DNA reads as TGCGCCAGCACCCCGACTAGCGGGAAGGACAATGAGCAGTTCTTC. Translated: CASTPTSGKDNEQFF.

The rearrangement uses TRBV28 and TRBJ1-1, with a tentative D call TRBD1 (6 bases). The CDR3 has 13 residues. Germline CDR1 reads MDHEN; CDR2 reads SYDVKM. V was clipped by 6 bases and J by 4 bases, with 12 bases between them. CDR3 bases: TGTGCCAGCAGCTTGAACAGGGCCACTGAAGCTTTCTTT. Translating gives CASSLNRATEAFF.

The CDR3 here is CASSSTPPGYTNQPQHF. The CDR3 bases are TGTGCCAGCAGTTCCACCCCCCCGGGTTACACCAATCAGCCCCAGCATTTT. The chain joins TRBV27 to TRBJ1-5; no firm D call. V lost 4 bases, J lost 3 bases, and 19 bases lay in between. Germline V gives CDR1 MNHEY, CDR2 SMNVEV (reference sequence). This CDR3 spans 17 amino acids.

This chain joins TRBV5-1 and TRBJ1-4; no clear D. Between the trimmed V and J ends, which lost 2 bases and 0 bases, there was a span of 11 bases. Per the germline V gene, CDR1 is SGHRS and CDR2 is YFSETQ. The CDR3 is 16 amino acids. For the CDR3, the DNA is TGCGCCAGCAGCTTTGGCCCAGGTGCAACTAATGAAAAACTGTTTTTT. Its translation: CASSFGPGATNEKLFF.

This sequence joins TRBV6-2 or TRBV6-3 and TRBJ1-5, with TRBD1 matching over 7 bases. V trimming: 5 bases; J trimming: 7 bases; junction bases outside the gene matches: 2. This CDR3 comprises 12 residues. Germline CDR1 and CDR2: MNHEY and SVGEGT. CDR3 amino acids: CASSTGVQPQHF. The DNA of the CDR3 is TGTGCCAGCAGTACAGGGGTACAGCCCCAGCATTTT.

The chain recombines TRBV19 with TRBJ1-5, with TRBD1 matching 8 bases. Germline V lookup: CDR1 LNHDA, CDR2 SQIVND (reference sequence). V dropped 9 bases and J dropped 6; count of bases not matched to a gene: 10. The CDR3 runs 14 residues. This CDR3 reads CASTRQGWPQPQHF. CDR3 in DNA: TGTGCCAGCACACGACAGGGGTGGCCTCAGCCCCAGCATTTT.

The chain carries TRBV5-1 and TRBJ2-1; 7 bases fit TRBD1. Trimming at V came to 6 bases and at J to 4 bases, leaving 13 bases not matched to a gene. Germline values: CDR1 SGHRS, CDR2 YFSETQ. The CDR3 sequence is 16 residues long. CDR3 coding DNA: TGCGCCAGCACCCGATCTGGAACAGGGGATTACAATGAGCAGTTCTTC. The encoded protein is CASTRSGTGDYNEQFF.

V usage is TRBV5-6 and J usage is TRBJ1-2, with a tentative D call TRBD1 (6 bases). The CDR3 is 16 amino acids. The V and J ends lost 0 bases and 2 bases respectively, with 14 bases between them. Germline V gene data show CDR1 as SGHDT and CDR2 as YYEEEE. CDR3 loop: CASSLVPNRENYGYTF. CDR3 nucleotide sequence: TGTGCCAGCAGCTTGGTTCCAAACAGGGAGAACTATGGCTACACCTTC.

The chain employs TRBV7-8 and TRBJ2-5, with D perhaps matching TRBD2 (6 bases). The CDR3 loop spans 14 amino acids. V lost 4 bases and J 1 base, leaving 10 bases between the germline ends. CDR1 is SGHVS and CDR2 is FQNEAQ in the germline V gene. In nucleotides, the CDR3 is TGTGCCAGCAGCTGGGGGACTTTCCAAGAGACCCAGTACTTC. This sequence encodes CASSWGTFQETQYF.

The chain joins TRBV20-1 to TRBJ2-1; no firm D call. The CDR3 is made up of 11 amino acids. Trimming cost V 5 bases and J 5 bases, with 7 bases left between them. Germline-derived CDR1 and CDR2 are DFQATT and SNEGSKA (reference sequence). The CDR3 sequence is CSAARNNEQFF. In DNA form, the CDR3 reads TGCAGTGCTGCGCGGAACAATGAGCAGTTCTTC.

The J gene is TRBJ1-6, the V gene TRBV7-2; possibly TRBD1 for D (6 bases). Trimming pared 8 bases from V and 5 bases from J, leaving 7 bases between. CDR3 length: 12 amino acids. The V gene's germline CDR1 is SGHTA and CDR2 FQGNSA. The DNA for the CDR3 is TGTGCCAGCCGGACAGATAATTCACCCCTCCACTTT. Its translation: CASRTDNSPLHF. Filled out from reference TRBV7-2 and TRBJ1-6, the complete variable domain reads GAGVSQSPSNKVTEKGKDVELRCDPISGHTALYWYRQSLGQGLEFLIYFQGNSAPDKSGLPSDRFSAERTGGSVSTLTIQRTQQEDSAVYLCASRTDNSPLHFGNGTRLTVT.

The chain uses TRBV7-2 and TRBJ2-1, with D possibly TRBD2 on 6 matching bases. Germline V gene sequence: CDR1 SGHTA, CDR2 FQGNSA. This CDR3 spans 17 amino acids. Between the trimmed V and J ends, which lost 5 bases and 2 bases, there was a span of 19 bases. The CDR3 coding sequence is TGTGCCAGCAGCCCCCGGGGCGGGAATACCGCCTACAATGAGCAGTTCTTC. It translates to CASSPRGGNTAYNEQFF.

The rearrangement links TRBV6-5 to TRBJ1-3; D is perhaps TRBD1 (6 bases). The CDR3 runs 14 residues. With 6 bases removed from V and 2 bases from J, the gap between germline ends came to 11 bases. Germline values: CDR1 MNHEY, CDR2 SVGAGI. This CDR3 is CASRWGPAGNTIYF. CDR3 DNA sequence: TGTGCCAGCAGGTGGGGGCCAGCTGGAAACACCATATATTTT.